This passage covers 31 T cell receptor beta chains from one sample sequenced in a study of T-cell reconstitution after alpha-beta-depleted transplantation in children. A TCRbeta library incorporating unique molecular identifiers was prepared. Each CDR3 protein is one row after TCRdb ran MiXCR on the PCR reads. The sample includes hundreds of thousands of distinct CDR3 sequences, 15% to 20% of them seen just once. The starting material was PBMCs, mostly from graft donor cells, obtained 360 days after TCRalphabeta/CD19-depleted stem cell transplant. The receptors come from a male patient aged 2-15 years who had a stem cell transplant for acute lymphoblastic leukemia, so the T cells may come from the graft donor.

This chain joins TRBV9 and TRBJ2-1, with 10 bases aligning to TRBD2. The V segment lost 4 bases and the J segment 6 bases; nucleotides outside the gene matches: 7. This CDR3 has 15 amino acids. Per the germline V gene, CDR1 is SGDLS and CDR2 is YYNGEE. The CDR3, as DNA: TGTGCCAGCAGCCCTAGCGGGAGCTTTCTCAATGAGCAGTTCTTC. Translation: CASSPSGSFLNEQFF. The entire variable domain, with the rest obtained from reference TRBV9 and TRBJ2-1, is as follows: DSGVTQTPKHLITATGQRVTLRCSPRSGDLSVYWYQQSLDQGLQFLIQYYNGEERAKGNILERFSAQQFPDLHSELNLSSLELGDSALYFCASSPSGSFLNEQFFGPGTRLTVL.

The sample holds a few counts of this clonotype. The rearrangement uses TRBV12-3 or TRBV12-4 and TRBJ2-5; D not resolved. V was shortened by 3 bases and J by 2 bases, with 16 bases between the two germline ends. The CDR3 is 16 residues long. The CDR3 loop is CASSFYPARGQETQYF. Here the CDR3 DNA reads TGTGCCAGCAGTTTTTACCCGGCACGAGGACAAGAGACCCAGTACTTC.

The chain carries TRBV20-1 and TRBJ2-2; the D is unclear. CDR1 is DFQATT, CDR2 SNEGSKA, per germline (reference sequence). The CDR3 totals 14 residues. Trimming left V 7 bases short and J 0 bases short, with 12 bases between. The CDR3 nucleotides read TGCAGTGTTCCCGCGGTAGCGAACACCGGGGAGCTGTTTTTT. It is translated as CSVPAVANTGELFF.

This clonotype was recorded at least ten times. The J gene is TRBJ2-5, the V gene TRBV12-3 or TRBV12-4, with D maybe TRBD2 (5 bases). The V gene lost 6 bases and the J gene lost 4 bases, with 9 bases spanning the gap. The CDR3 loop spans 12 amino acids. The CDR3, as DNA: TGTGCCAGCAGCTTGGGGAGAGAGACCCAGTACTTC. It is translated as CASSLGRETQYF.

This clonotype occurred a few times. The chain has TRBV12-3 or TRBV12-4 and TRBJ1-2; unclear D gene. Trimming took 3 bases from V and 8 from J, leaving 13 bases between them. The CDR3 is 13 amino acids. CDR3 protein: CASSFGTQHGYTF. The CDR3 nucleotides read TGTGCCAGCAGTTTCGGTACCCAGCACGGCTACACCTTC.

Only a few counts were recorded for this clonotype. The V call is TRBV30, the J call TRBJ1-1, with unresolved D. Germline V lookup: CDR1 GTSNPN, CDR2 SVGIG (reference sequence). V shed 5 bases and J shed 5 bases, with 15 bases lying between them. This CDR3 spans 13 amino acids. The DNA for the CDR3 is TGTGCCTGGGATAGAATCGCGGGAACTGAAGCTTTCTTT. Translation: CAWDRIAGTEAFF.

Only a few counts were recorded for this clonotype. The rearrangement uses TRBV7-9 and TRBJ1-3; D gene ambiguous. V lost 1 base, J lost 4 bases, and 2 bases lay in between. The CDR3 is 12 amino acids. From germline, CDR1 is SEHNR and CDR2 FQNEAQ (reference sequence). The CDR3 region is CASSLEGNTIYF. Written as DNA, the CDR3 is TGTGCCAGCAGCTTAGAAGGAAACACCATATATTTT.

Here the CDR3 reads CSAFDRSRGDTQYF. CDR3 coding DNA: TGCAGTGCCTTTGACAGGTCAAGAGGGGATACGCAGTATTTT. The V and J genes are TRBV20-1 and TRBJ2-3, with D perhaps matching TRBD1 (6 bases). CDR1 is DFQATT, CDR2 SNEGSKA, per germline (reference sequence). The CDR3 has 14 amino acids. Trimming stripped 6 bases from V and 6 bases from J, with 19 bases between.

CDR3 in amino acids: CASSSRGLAYEQFF. The CDR3 DNA follows: TGTGCCAGCAGCTCCCGTGGGCTAGCCTATGAGCAGTTCTTC. V gene TRBV28 combines with J gene TRBJ2-1, with TRBD2 as a possible D gene (5 bases). Germline-derived CDR1 and CDR2 are MDHEN and SYDVKM. This CDR3 has 14 residues. V was clipped by 6 bases and J by 8 bases, with 17 bases between them.

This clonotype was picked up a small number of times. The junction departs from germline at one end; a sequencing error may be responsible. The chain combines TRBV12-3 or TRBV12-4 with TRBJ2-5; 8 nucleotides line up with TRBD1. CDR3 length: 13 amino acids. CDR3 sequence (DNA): TGTGCCAGCAGTTTCCTCGGCCGGGACAGGACATCCTTC. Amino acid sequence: CASSFLGRDRTSF.

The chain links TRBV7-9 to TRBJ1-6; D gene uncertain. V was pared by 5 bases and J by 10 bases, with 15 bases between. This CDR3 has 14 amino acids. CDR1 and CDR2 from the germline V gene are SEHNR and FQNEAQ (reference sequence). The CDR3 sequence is CASSPQRGRSPLHF. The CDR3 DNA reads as TGTGCCAGCAGCCCCCAACGAGGGAGATCACCCCTCCACTTT.

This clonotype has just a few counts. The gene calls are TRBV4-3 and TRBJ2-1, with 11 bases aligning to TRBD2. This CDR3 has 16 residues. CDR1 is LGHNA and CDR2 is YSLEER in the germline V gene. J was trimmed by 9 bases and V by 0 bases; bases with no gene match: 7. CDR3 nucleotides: TGCGCCAGCAGCCAAGATTGGGTAGCGGGAGGGTTTGAGCAGTTCTTC. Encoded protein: CASSQDWVAGGFEQFF.

CDR3 amino acids: CSVPLRTSGSPNEQFF. For the CDR3, the DNA is TGCAGCGTTCCCCTGCGGACTAGCGGGAGTCCCAATGAGCAGTTCTTC. This sequence joins TRBV29-1 and TRBJ2-1; 13 bases are a match to TRBD2. V lost 5 bases and J lost 6; bases outside the gene matches: 10. Germline V gene data show CDR1 as SQVTM and CDR2 as ANQGSEA. The CDR3 totals 16 residues.

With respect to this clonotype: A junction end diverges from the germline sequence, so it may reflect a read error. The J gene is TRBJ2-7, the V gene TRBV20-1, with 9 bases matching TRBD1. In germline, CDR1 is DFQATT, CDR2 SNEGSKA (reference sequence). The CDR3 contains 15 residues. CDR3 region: CCARAAGQGLDEQYF. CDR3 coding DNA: TGCTGTGCTAGAGCCGCGGGACAGGGTCTGGACGAGCAGTACTTC.

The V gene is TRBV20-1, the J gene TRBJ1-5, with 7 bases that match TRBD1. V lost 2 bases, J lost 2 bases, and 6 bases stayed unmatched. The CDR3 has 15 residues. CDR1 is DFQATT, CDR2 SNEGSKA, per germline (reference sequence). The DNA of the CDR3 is TGCAGTGCTAGAAGGGGGCCGAAGGGCAATCAGCCCCAGCATTTT. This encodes CSARRGPKGNQPQHF.

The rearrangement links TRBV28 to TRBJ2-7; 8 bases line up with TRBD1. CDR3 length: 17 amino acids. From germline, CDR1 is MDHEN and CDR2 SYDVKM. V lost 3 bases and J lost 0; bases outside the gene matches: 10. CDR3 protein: CASSLDRAWLSSYEQYF. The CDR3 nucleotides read TGTGCCAGCAGTTTGGACAGGGCATGGTTGAGCTCCTACGAGCAGTACTTC.

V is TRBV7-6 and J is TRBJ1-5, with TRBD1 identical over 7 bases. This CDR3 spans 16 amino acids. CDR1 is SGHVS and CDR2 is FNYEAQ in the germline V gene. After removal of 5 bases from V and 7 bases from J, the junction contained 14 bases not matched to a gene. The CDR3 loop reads CASSEYQGGPTQPQHF. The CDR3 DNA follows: TGTGCCAGCAGCGAGTATCAGGGGGGCCCAACACAGCCCCAGCATTTT.

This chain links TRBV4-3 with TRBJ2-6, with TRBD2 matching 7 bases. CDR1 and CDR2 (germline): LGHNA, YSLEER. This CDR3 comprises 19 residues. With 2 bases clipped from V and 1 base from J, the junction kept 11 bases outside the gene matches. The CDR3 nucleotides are TGCGCCAGCAGCCAATACACGCCAGCGGGATCATCTGGGGCCAACGTCCTGACTTTC. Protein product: CASSQYTPAGSSGANVLTF.

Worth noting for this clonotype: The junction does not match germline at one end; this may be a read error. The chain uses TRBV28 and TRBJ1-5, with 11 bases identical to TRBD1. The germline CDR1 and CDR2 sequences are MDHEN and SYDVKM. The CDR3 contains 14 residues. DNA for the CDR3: TGTGCCAGCAGCCGGACAGGGGGCAAACAGCCCCAGCATTTT. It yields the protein CASSRTGGKQPQHF.

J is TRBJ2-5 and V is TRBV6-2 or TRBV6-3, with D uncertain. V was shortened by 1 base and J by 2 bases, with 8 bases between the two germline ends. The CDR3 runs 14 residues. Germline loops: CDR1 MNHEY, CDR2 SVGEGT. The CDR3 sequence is CASSYWDKQETQYF. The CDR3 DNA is TGTGCCAGCAGTTACTGGGATAAGCAAGAGACCCAGTACTTC.

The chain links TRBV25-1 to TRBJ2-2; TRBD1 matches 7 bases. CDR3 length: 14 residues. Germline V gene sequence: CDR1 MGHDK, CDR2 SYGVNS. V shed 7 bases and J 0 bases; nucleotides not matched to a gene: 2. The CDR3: CASTDRANTGELFF. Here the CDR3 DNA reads TGTGCCAGCACCGACAGGGCGAACACCGGGGAGCTGTTTTTT.

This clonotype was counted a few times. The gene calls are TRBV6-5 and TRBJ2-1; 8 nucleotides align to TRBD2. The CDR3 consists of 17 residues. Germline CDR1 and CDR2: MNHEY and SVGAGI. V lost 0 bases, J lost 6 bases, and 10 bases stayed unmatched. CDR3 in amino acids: CASSYSMGPGRANEQFF. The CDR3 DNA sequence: TGTGCCAGCAGTTACTCGATGGGTCCCGGGAGGGCCAATGAGCAGTTCTTC.

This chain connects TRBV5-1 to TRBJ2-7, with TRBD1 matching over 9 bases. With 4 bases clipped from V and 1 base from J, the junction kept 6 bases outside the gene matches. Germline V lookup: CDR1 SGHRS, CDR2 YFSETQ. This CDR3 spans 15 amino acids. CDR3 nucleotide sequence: TGCGCCAGCAGCGAGGACAGGGGAGGGTCCTACGAGCAGTACTTC. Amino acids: CASSEDRGGSYEQYF.

Here the CDR3 reads CSAKMGWDIQYF. The CDR3, as DNA: TGCAGTGCCAAAATGGGGTGGGACATTCAGTACTTC. The chain links TRBV20-1 to TRBJ2-4; D remains unclear. In germline, CDR1 is DFQATT, CDR2 SNEGSKA (reference sequence). V gave up 6 bases and J gave up 8 bases, with 14 bases separating them. The CDR3 is made up of 12 amino acids.

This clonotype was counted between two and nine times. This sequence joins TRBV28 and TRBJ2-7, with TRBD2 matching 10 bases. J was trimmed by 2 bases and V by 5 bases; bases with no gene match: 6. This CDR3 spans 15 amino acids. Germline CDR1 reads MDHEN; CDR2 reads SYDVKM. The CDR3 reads CASSQLAGEAYEQYF. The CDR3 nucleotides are TGTGCCAGCAGTCAGCTAGCGGGAGAAGCCTACGAGCAGTACTTC.

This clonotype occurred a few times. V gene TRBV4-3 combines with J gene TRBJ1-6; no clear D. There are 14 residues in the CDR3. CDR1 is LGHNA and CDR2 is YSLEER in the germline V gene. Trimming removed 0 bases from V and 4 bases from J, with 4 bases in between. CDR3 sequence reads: CASSQDLYNSPLHF. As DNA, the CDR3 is TGCGCCAGCAGCCAAGATCTTTATAATTCACCCCTCCACTTT.

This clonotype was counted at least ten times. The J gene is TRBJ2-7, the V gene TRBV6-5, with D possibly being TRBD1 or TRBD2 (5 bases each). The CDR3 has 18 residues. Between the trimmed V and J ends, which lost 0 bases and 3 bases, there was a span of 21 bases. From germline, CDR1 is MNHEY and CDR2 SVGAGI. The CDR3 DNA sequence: TGTGCCAGCAGTTACTCCCCTTCTCTAGCCCAGGGAGACTACGAGCAGTACTTC. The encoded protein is CASSYSPSLAQGDYEQYF.

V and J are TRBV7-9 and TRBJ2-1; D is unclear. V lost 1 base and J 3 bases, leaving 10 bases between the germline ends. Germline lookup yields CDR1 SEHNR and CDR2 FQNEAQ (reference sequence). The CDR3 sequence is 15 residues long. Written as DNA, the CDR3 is TGTGCCAGCAGCTTAGGGCAAGCCCGCTACAATGAGCAGTTCTTC. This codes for CASSLGQARYNEQFF. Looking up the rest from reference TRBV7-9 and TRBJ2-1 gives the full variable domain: DTGVSQNPRHKITKRGQNVTFRCDPISEHNRLYWYRQTLGQGPEFLTYFQNEAQLEKSRLLSDRFSAERPKGSFSTLEIQRTEQGDSAMYLCASSLGQARYNEQFFGPGTRLTVL.

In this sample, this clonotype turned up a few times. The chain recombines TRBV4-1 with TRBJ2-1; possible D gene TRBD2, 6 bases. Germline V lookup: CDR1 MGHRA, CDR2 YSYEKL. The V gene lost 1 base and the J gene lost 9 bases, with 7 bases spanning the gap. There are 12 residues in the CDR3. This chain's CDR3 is CASSQVGGEQFF. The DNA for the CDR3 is TGCGCCAGCAGCCAAGTCGGGGGTGAGCAGTTCTTC.

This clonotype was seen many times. CDR3 DNA sequence: TGTGCCAGCAGCTTGTCGTTGCGGGAGTTTGGGGATGAGCAGTTCTTC. It codes for CASSLSLREFGDEQFF. The chain uses TRBV5-6 and TRBJ2-1; 7 nucleotides match TRBD2. J was trimmed by 8 bases and V by 1 base; bases with no gene match: 12. The CDR3 has 16 amino acids. Looked up from germline, CDR1 is SGHDT and CDR2 is YYEEEE.

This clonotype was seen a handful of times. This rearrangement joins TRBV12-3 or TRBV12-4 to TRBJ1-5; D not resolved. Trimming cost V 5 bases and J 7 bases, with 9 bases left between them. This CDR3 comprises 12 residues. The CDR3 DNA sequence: TGTGCCAGCAGTGGATCGGGACAGCCCCAGCATTTT. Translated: CASSGSGQPQHF.